The clone carrying this TCR beta chain was seen a few times. These data come from a study of T cells in Graves' hyperthyroidism and ophthalmopathy. TCR beta CDR3 sequences were amplified from RNA transcripts. An initial round of RT-PCR targeting the TCR CDR3 relied on the HTBI primer set. TCRdb fed the multiplex PCR reads into MiXCR, producing one record per CDR3 protein. The sample holds under 300,000 distinct CDR3 sequences, roughly 15% seen once. The CDR3 runs to 15 residues. Germline CDR1 LNHDA, CDR2 SQIVND (reference sequence). Trimming cost V 4 bases and J 8 bases, with 18 bases left between them.

The rearrangement joins TRBV19 to TRBJ2-1; possibly TRBD2 for D (6 bases). The TCR originated in a woman in her thirties or forties with Graves' hyperthyroidism that later progressed to Graves' ophthalmopathy. Sequencing input: blood. The CDR3 here is CASSNTGTSLYEQFF. CDR3 nucleotide sequence: TGTGCCAGTAGTAATACCGGGACTTCCCTTTATGAGCAGTTCTTC.